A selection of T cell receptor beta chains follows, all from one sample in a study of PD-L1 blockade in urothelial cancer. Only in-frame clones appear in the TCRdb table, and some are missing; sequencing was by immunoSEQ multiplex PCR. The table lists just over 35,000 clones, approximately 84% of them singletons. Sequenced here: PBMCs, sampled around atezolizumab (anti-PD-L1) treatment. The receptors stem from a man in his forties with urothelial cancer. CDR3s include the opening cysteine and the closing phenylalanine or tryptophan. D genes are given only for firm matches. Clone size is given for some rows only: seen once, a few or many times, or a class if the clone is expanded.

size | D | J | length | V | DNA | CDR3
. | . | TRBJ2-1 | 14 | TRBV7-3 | TGTGCCAGCAGCTTAACGGGACTTAACAATGAGCAGTTCTTC | CASSLTGLNNEQFF
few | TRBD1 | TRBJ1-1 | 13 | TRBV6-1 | TGTGCCAGCCCCAGGGGGCTAGACACTGAAGCTTTCTTT | CASPRGLDTEAFF
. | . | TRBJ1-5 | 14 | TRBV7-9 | TGTGCCAGCAGCCCCGGGGGTAGCAATCAGCCCCAGCATTTT | CASSPGGSNQPQHF
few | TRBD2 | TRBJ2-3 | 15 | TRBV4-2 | TGTGCCAGCAGCCCCGGCGGACTAGTGACAGATACGCAGTATTTT | CASSPGGLVTDTQYF
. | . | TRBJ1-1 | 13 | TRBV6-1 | TGTGCCAGCAGTCTGACCGGGAGGACTGAAGCTTTCTTT | CASSLTGRTEAFF
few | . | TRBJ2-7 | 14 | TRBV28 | TGTGCCAGCAGTTTAATTGGCGGGGACTACGAGCAGTACTTC | CASSLIGGDYEQYF
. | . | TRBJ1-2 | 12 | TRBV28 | TGTGCCAGCAGTTTAAGAGACTATGGCTACACCTTC | CASSLRDYGYTF
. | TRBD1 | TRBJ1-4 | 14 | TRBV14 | TGTGCCAGCAGCCAGACAGGGAGGAGAGAAAAACTGTTTTTT | CASSQTGRREKLFF
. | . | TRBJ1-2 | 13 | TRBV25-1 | TGTGCCAGCAATGGCAATACTAACTATGGCTACACCTTC | CASNGNTNYGYTF
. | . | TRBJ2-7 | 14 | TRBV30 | TGTGCCTGGACGAGTCAATGGGGCTCCTCCGAGCAGTACTTC | CAWTSQWGSSEQYF
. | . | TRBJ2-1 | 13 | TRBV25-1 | TGTGCCAGCAGGCTCCGGGGGAGCGATGAGCAGTTCTTC | CASRLRGSDEQFF
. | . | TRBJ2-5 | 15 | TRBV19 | TGTGCCAGTAGCCTCCGGACAAGTCAACAAGAGACCCAGTACTTC | CASSLRTSQQETQYF
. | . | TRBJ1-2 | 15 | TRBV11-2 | TGTGCCAGCAGCTTAGATCGGGGAGGGGTCTATGGCTACACCTTC | CASSLDRGGVYGYTF
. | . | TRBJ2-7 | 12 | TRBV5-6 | TGTGCCAGCAGCTTGGTCGGGGGCGAGCAGTACTTC | CASSLVGGEQYF
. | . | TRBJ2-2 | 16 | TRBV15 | TGTGCCACCAGCAGGGGGGCGTTCTCGAACACCGGGGAGCTGTTTTTT | CATSRGAFSNTGELFF
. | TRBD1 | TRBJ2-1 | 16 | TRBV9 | TGTGCCAGCAGCGTGTACCCGGGACAGGGGGCGGATGAGCAGTTCTTC | CASSVYPGQGADEQFF
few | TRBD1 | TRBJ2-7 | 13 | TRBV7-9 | TGTGCCAGCAGCCTAACGACAGGGAACGAGCAGTACTTC | CASSLTTGNEQYF
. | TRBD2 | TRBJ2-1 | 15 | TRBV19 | TGTGCCAGTAGTATGACTAGCGGGAGTTACAATGAGCAGTTCTTC | CASSMTSGSYNEQFF
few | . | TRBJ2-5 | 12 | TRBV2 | TGTGCCAGCAGAGCAGAGGTGGAGACCCAGTACTTC | CASRAEVETQYF
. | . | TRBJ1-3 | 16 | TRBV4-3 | TGCGCCAGCAGCCAAGGGTTGGGCGGGGCTGGAAACACCATATATTTT | CASSQGLGGAGNTIYF
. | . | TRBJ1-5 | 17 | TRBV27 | TGTGCCAGCACTAAGTCCTGGTCCGGGACAAAAAGTCAGCCCCAGCATTTT | CASTKSWSGTKSQPQHF
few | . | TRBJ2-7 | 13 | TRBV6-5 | TGTGCCAGCCTCGGGACATCCTCCTACGAGCAGTACTTC | CASLGTSSYEQYF
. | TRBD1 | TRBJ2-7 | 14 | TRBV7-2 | TGTGCCAGCAGCTTAGGAGGGGGCCCCTACGAGCAGTACTTC | CASSLGGGPYEQYF
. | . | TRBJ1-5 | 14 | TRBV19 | TGTGCCAGTAGTCCCGATACATACAATCAGCCCCAGCATTTT | CASSPDTYNQPQHF
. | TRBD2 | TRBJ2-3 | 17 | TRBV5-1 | TGCGCCAGCAGCCTAACCCCTAGCGGGAGTGCCTCAGATACGCAGTATTTT | CASSLTPSGSASDTQYF